This T cell receptor (beta chain) was observed in a study of T cells after posttransplantation cyclophosphamide. This clone has a count of ten or more. Antigen unknown. Study-level points and caveats: Recipient CMV seropositivity and CMV reactivation strongly tracked TRB clonality.

V dropped 4 bases and J dropped 1 base, with 11 bases sitting between them. Germline V lookup: CDR1 SGHNT, CDR2 YYREEE (reference sequence). The CDR3 runs 14 residues. Treatment was busulfan-fludarabine conditioning, a marrow graft, and cyclophosphamide on days +3 and +4. Measured with immunoSEQ multiplex PCR; TCRdb has only the in-frame clones, and not every one. The sample holds approximately 8,000 clones, and no clone turns up only once. This sequence was found in a male patient younger than 30 who received an allogeneic stem cell transplant from an unrelated donor, was CMV-positive, and had acute and chronic GVHD. The graft donor may have given rise to some T cells. The rearrangement uses TRBV5-4 and TRBJ1-2; no definite D call. Source: PBMCs, taken after allogeneic stem cell transplant with posttransplant cyclophosphamide. The chain's CDR3 is CASSTAGGNYGYTF. In nucleotides, the CDR3 is TGTGCCAGCAGCACGGCGGGAGGTAACTATGGCTACACCTTC.